The rows below give T cell receptor beta chains drawn from one sample of a study of blood T cell repertoires in COVID-19. Assay used: immunoSEQ multiplex PCR; TCRdb lists only in-frame clones, some missing. Of about 44,000 clones in the sample, roughly 87% were seen once. Sequenced input: peripheral blood. All receptors come from an elderly woman in a cohort sampled during active or convalescent COVID-19. Each CDR3 is given with its conserved first and last residue. D genes are given only for firm matches. Size values are once, few and many counts, or a class for expanded clones, and some rows have none.

TRBV7-2	TRBJ1-3	TRBD1	.	CASSPRTGGNTIYF	TGTGCCAGCAGCCCCCGGACAGGGGGAAACACCATATATTTT
TRBV6-4	TRBJ1-1	TRBD1	.	CASSEGRGTEAFF	TGTGCCAGCAGTGAGGGCAGGGGGACTGAAGCTTTCTTT
TRBV19	TRBJ1-2	.	.	CASSIATGHFNYGYTF	TGTGCCAGTAGTATAGCCACCGGACATTTTAATTATGGCTACACCTTC
TRBV28	TRBJ1-1	.	once	CASSLETMNTEAFF	TGTGCCAGCAGTTTAGAGACAATGAACACTGAAGCTTTCTTT
TRBV6-2/TRBV6-3	TRBJ2-1	.	.	CASSQPRSSESGNEQFF	TGTGCCAGCAGTCAGCCGCGGTCTAGCGAGTCGGGGAATGAGCAGTTCTTC
TRBV18	TRBJ1-1	TRBD1	.	CASSGDRNTEAFF	TGTGCCAGCTCAGGGGACAGGAACACTGAAGCTTTCTTT
TRBV5-6	TRBJ1-5	TRBD1	few	CASSLLGGQGRSQPQHF	TGTGCCAGCAGCTTGTTGGGGGGACAGGGAAGGAGTCAGCCCCAGCATTTT
TRBV3-1/TRBV3-2	TRBJ2-7	TRBD2	.	CASSQDTTSGYEQYF	TGTGCCAGCAGCCAAGATACGACTAGCGGGTACGAGCAGTACTTC
TRBV5-1	TRBJ2-3	.	.	CASSLGQSTDTQYF	TGCGCCAGCAGCTTGGGACAGAGCACAGATACGCAGTATTTT
TRBV10-2	TRBJ2-7	.	.	CASSPTGRSAYEQYF	TGCGCCAGCAGTCCAACCGGGAGATCCGCCTACGAGCAGTACTTC
TRBV23-1	TRBJ1-4	TRBD1	.	CASVSLWDRGFEKLFF	TGCGCCAGCGTTTCCCTGTGGGACAGGGGGTTTGAAAAACTGTTTTTT
TRBV5-1	TRBJ1-2	TRBD1	.	CASSPGQGFYGYTF	TGCGCCAGCAGCCCGGGACAGGGGTTCTATGGCTACACCTTC
TRBV6-2/TRBV6-3	TRBJ1-6	TRBD1	.	CASSYPTGQTSYNSPLHF	TGTGCCAGCAGTTACCCGACGGGACAGACCTCCTATAATTCACCCCTCCACTTT
TRBV3-1/TRBV3-2	TRBJ1-2	.	.	CASSRPGGGGASSGYTF	TGTGCCAGCAGCCGTCCAGGAGGGGGGGGCGCGTCCTCTGGCTACACCTTC
TRBV5-8	TRBJ1-5	TRBD1	.	CASRHTTGGNQPQHF	TGTGCCAGCAGGCATACGACAGGGGGCAATCAGCCCCAGCATTTT
TRBV19	TRBJ2-1	TRBD2	.	CASSTGTSGWRNEQFF	TGTGCCAGTAGTACCGGGACTAGCGGTTGGCGGAATGAGCAGTTCTTC
TRBV6-2/TRBV6-3	TRBJ2-7	.	few	CASSYPSGSVTYEQYF	TGTGCCAGCAGTTATCCGTCGGGTAGCGTAACCTACGAGCAGTACTTC
TRBV5-1	TRBJ1-2	.	.	CASSLDRAGGYTF	TGCGCCAGCAGCTTGGACAGGGCCGGCGGCTACACCTTC
TRBV9	TRBJ2-2	TRBD2	.	CASSPTSGGYTGELFF	TGTGCCAGCAGCCCCACTAGCGGGGGATACACCGGGGAGCTGTTTTTT
TRBV9	TRBJ1-2	TRBD1	.	CASSVARQGRYYGYTF	TGTGCCAGCAGCGTAGCTAGACAGGGGCGCTACTATGGCTACACCTTC
TRBV7-8	TRBJ2-7	.	.	CASSLGPGSYEQYF	TGTGCCAGCAGCTTAGGCCCGGGGTCCTACGAGCAGTACTTC
TRBV19	TRBJ2-1	TRBD2	.	CASSMGRGLAGSFEQFF	TGTGCCAGTAGTATGGGAAGGGGCCTAGCGGGATCGTTTGAGCAGTTCTTC
TRBV7-9	TRBJ1-1	.	.	CASSLQPMNTEAFF	TGTGCCAGCAGCCTACAGCCCATGAACACTGAAGCTTTCTTT